The sequence of this T cell receptor (beta chain) was determined in a study of blood T cell repertoires in COVID-19. About the research overall: From T cells, B-cell-depleted T cells, or PBMCs came the material, which was cDNA or gDNA.

Original handling: Amplification of reference gene primers was used by the study to estimate nucleated cell counts. Here immunoSEQ multiplex PCR was the method, and the copy in TCRdb shows in-frame clones only, minus some. V and J calls and clone size are given by that table; D and trimming were obtained from the DNA. The table shows a few hundred thousand clones, with roughly nine tenths occurring only once. Source material: peripheral blood. The sequence derives from a woman aged 40 to 50 who had recovered from COVID-19.

CDR3 sequence reads: CASMGGFGQGTGYTF. The DNA for the CDR3 is TGTGCCAGCATGGGGGGGTTTGGACAGGGGACGGGCTACACCTTC. The V call is TRBV6-5, the J call TRBJ1-2; TRBD1 matches at 9 bases. This CDR3 contains 15 residues. Per germline, CDR1 MNHEY and CDR2 SVGAGI. Trimming removed 7 bases from V and 8 bases from J; junction bases left unmatched: 14.